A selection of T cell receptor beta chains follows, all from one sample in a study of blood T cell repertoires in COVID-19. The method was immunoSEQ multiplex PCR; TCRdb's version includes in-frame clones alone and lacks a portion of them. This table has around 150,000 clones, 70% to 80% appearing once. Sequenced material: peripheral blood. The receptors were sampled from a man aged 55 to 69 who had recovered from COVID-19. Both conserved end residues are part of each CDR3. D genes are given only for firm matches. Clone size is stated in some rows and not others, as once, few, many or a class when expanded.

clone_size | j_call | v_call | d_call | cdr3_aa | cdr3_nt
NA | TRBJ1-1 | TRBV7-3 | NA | CASSLQPGQNTEAFF | TGTGCCAGCAGCTTACAGCCGGGACAGAACACTGAAGCTTTCTTT
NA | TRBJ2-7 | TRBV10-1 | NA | CASSIKYEQYF | TGCGCCAGCAGTATTAAATACGAGCAGTACTTC
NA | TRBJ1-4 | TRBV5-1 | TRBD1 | CASSRAPGQGDEKLFF | TGCGCCAGCAGCCGAGCCCCGGGACAGGGGGATGAAAAACTGTTTTTT
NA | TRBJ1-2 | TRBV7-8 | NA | CASSWDGGRGTF | TGTGCCAGCAGCTGGGACGGGGGTAGAGGCACCTTC
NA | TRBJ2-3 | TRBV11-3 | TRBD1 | CASSSGQGLADTQYF | TGTGCCAGCAGTTCGGGACAGGGGTTGGCAGATACGCAGTATTTT
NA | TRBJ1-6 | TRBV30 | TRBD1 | CAWSVQGQGRNSPLHF | TGTGCCTGGAGTGTACAGGGACAGGGGCGGAATTCACCCCTCCACTTT
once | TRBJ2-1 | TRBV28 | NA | CASSFGRVLIYEQFF | TGTGCCAGCAGTTTTGGCAGGGTATTAATCTATGAGCAGTTCTTC
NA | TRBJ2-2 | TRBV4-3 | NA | CASSQDFPLRSTAGELFF | TGCGCCAGCAGCCAAGATTTCCCCCTCCGGTCTACGGCCGGGGAGCTGTTTTTT
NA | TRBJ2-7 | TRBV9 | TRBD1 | CASSPDRVSSYEQYF | TGTGCCAGCAGCCCGGACAGGGTATCATCCTACGAGCAGTACTTC
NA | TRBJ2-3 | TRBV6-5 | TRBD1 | CASDRGSTDTQYF | TGTGCCAGCGACAGGGGCTCCACAGATACGCAGTATTTT
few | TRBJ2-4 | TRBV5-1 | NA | CASSLLPSGKQNIQYF | TGCGCCAGCAGCTTGTTGCCGTCAGGGAAGCAAAACATTCAGTACTTC
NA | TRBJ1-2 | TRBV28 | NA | CASSLPQGINYGYTF | TGTGCCAGCAGTCTCCCTCAGGGGATTAACTATGGCTACACCTTC
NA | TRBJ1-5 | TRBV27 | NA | CASSSELYSNQPQHF | TGTGCCAGCAGCTCCGAGCTGTATAGCAATCAGCCCCAGCATTTT
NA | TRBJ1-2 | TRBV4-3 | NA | CASSQEPRVNYGYTF | TGCGCCAGCAGCCAAGAGCCCAGGGTTAACTATGGCTACACCTTC
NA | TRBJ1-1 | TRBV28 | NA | CASSLSGGGTEAFF | TGTGCCAGCAGTTTATCGGGGGGTGGTACTGAAGCTTTCTTT
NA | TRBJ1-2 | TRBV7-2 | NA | CASSPGFRSYGYTF | TGTGCCAGCAGCCCAGGGTTCCGATCCTATGGCTACACCTTC
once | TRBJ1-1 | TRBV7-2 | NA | CASSFRIEGTEAFF | TGTGCCAGCAGCTTCAGGATAGAGGGCACTGAAGCTTTCTTT
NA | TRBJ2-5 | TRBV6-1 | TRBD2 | CASSEARVTSPETQYF | TGTGCCAGCAGTGAAGCGCGGGTGACTAGCCCTGAGACCCAGTACTTC
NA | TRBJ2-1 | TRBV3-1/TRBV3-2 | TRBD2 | CASSQPPGLAGGRYEQFF | TGTGCCAGCAGCCAACCTCCGGGACTAGCGGGGGGGCGATATGAGCAGTTCTTC
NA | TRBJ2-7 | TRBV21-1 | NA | CASSNRGSVSYEQYF | TGTGCCAGCAGCAATAGGGGTAGTGTGTCCTACGAGCAGTACTTC
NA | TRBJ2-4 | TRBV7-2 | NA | CASSLVRLGGTKNIQYF | TGTGCCAGCAGCTTAGTTCGGTTGGGCGGGACCAAAAACATTCAGTACTTC
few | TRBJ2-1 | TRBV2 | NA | CASKKGRGTEQFF | TGTGCCAGCAAGAAAGGAAGGGGGACTGAGCAGTTCTTC
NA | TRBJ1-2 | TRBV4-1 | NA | CASSQVRALDYGYTF | TGCGCCAGCAGCCAAGTCAGGGCTCTTGACTATGGCTACACCTTC
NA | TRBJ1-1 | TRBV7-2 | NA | CASSGDYTEAFF | TGTGCCAGCAGCGGAGATTACACTGAAGCTTTCTTT